This T cell receptor beta chain comes out of a study of CD8+CD57+ T cells in acquired aplastic anemia. The CDR3 length is 20 residues. The junction had 16 bases not matched to a gene; V was cut back by 5 bases and J by 0 bases. Germline V gene lookup returns CDR1 KGHDR and CDR2 SFDVKD. Using genomic DNA as the template, TCR beta VDJ and CDR3 profiling was carried out. One entry per CDR3 protein results from TCRdb running MiXCR on the reads. The sample shows more than 150,000 distinct CDR3 sequences, under 70% of them seen only once. This sequence was found in a human donor with severe aplastic anemia or a healthy control (not recorded which). The genes are TRBV24-1 and TRBJ2-1, with 9 nucleotides matching TRBD2. Sequencing used sorted CD4+, CD8+, or CD8+CD57+ T cells (not recorded which) from PBMCs. The CDR3 region has the DNA TGTGCCACCAGTGCTGGCCCAGCGGGAGGCCTCCTAAGCTCCTACAATGAGCAGTTCTTC. This gives the protein CATSAGPAGGLLSSYNEQFF.